One sample yielded the 29 T cell receptor beta chains listed below, sequenced in a study of blood T cells in healthy people across ages. Through a sample-barcoded 5' primer and a J-beta primer mix, a second PCR was run for about 6 to 11 cycles. TCRdb called the 5' RACE reads again in MiXCR, with one record for every CDR3 protein. Among some 880,000 distinct CDR3 sequences, under 40% were seen once, and the ten largest hold 10% to 15%. The specimen sequenced was blood. Receptors were obtained from a man between 18 and 35 years old in good health.

V is TRBV6-6 and J is TRBJ2-1, with a weak D call TRBD1 (7 bases). V lost 2 bases to trimming and J lost 9 bases, with 14 bases between them. The length of the CDR3 is 14 residues. Germline V lookup: CDR1 MNHNY, CDR2 SVGAGI (reference sequence). DNA for the CDR3: TGTGCCAGCAGTTACGCAGGAGGGGACAGTGAGCAGTTCTTC. Translating it yields CASSYAGGDSEQFF.

This clonotype appeared many times. An end of the junction does not agree with germline; a read error may underlie this. This rearrangement joins TRBV4-3 to TRBJ2-3, with a weak D call TRBD1 (5 bases). The CDR3 totals 14 residues. The V gene's germline CDR1 is LGHNA and CDR2 YSLEER. The chain's CDR3 is CASSQDQGTDTQYF. CDR3 DNA sequence: TGCGCCAGCAGCCAAGATCAGGGCACGGATACGCAGTATTTT.

This clonotype showed up many times. The chain uses TRBV4-3 and TRBJ1-2; TRBD1 might be the D (5 bases). The V gene's germline CDR1 is LGHNA and CDR2 YSLEER. This CDR3 is 14 amino acids long. V lost 1 base to trimming and J lost 2 bases, with 8 bases between them. The CDR3 region is CASSQGGGNYGYTF. DNA for the CDR3: TGCGCCAGCAGCCAAGGGGGCGGAAACTATGGCTACACCTTC.

This clonotype was seen at least ten times. The rearrangement links TRBV4-1 to TRBJ1-2; D remains ambiguous. CDR1 is MGHRA, CDR2 YSYEKL, per germline. V was shortened by 1 base and J by 2 bases, with 2 bases between the two germline ends. This CDR3 spans 12 amino acids. CDR3 region: CASSQVNYGYTF. The CDR3 DNA follows: TGCGCCAGCAGCCAAGTAAACTATGGCTACACCTTC.

The chain is built from TRBV28 and TRBJ2-7; D unclear. The CDR3 is made up of 14 amino acids. The V gene's germline CDR1 is MDHEN and CDR2 SYDVKM. V lost 6 bases, J lost 0 bases, and 12 bases lay in between. Here the CDR3 DNA reads TGTGCCAGCAGCCGACCCCGCGACTCCTACGAGCAGTACTTC. It yields the protein CASSRPRDSYEQYF.

The chain combines TRBV25-1 with TRBJ1-1, with TRBD1 as a possible D gene (6 bases). Germline values: CDR1 MGHDK, CDR2 SYGVNS. The CDR3 extends over 11 amino acids. V lost 6 bases to trimming and J lost 6 bases, with 8 bases between them. Here the CDR3 DNA reads TGTGCCAGCAGACAGGGCGCTGAAGCTTTCTTT. Residues: CASRQGAEAFF.

V and J are TRBV13 and TRBJ2-5; 10 bases match TRBD1. The germline V gene encodes CDR1 PRHDT and CDR2 FYEKMQ (reference sequence). V trimming: 5 bases; J trimming: 1 base; junction bases outside the gene matches: 16. The CDR3 sequence is 19 residues long. The CDR3 DNA follows: TGTGCCAGCAGCACTATCGGGACAGGGGCTAAAACCCCCCAAGAGACCCAGTACTTC. Its translation: CASSTIGTGAKTPQETQYF.

The rearrangement uses TRBV7-2 and TRBJ2-2; the match to TRBD1 covers 10 bases. The germline V gene has CDR1 SGHTA and CDR2 FQGNSA. The CDR3 consists of 16 residues. V lost 4 bases to trimming and J lost 6 bases; unmatched junction nucleotides: 8. CDR3 nucleotide sequence: TGTGCCAGCAGCTCTAGACAGGGGGCGTTCGCCGGGGAGCTGTTTTTT. Its protein product is CASSSRQGAFAGELFF.

V usage is TRBV6-1 and J usage is TRBJ1-2, with 9 bases matching TRBD1. This CDR3 has 17 amino acids. Germline trimming cut 0 bases from V and 1 base from J; bases unmatched to any gene: 6. The germline V gene encodes CDR1 MNHNS and CDR2 SASEGT. In DNA form, the CDR3 reads TGTGCCAGCAGTGAAGCCCCCGGGACAGGGCGTAACTATGGCTACACCTTC. The encoded protein is CASSEAPGTGRNYGYTF.

The table lists this clonotype with many counts. The V call is TRBV15, the J call TRBJ2-1; 8 bases are shared with TRBD2. This CDR3 comprises 17 residues. CDR1 LNHNV and CDR2 YYDKDF come from the germline V gene (reference sequence). Trimming cost V 3 bases and J 3 bases; bases outside gene matches: 10. The CDR3 DNA sequence: TGTGCCACCAGCAGGTGGCCGGGAGGGAATAGCTACAATGAGCAGTTCTTC. Its translation is CATSRWPGGNSYNEQFF.

This clonotype was counted a few times. The chain carries TRBV11-2 and TRBJ2-3, with 7 bases lining up with TRBD1. This CDR3 region has 16 residues. CDR1 SGHAT and CDR2 FQNNGV come from the germline V gene. V lost 5 bases and J lost 3; bases outside the gene matches: 11. Here the CDR3 DNA reads TGTGCCAGCAGCCGAACTACTCGACAGGGAACAGATACGCAGTATTTT. Translation gives CASSRTTRQGTDTQYF.

This clonotype appeared many times. This sequence joins TRBV12-3 or TRBV12-4 and TRBJ1-2; D not certain. Trimming pared 2 bases from V and 3 bases from J, leaving 13 bases between. The CDR3 consists of 15 residues. The CDR3 protein is CASSLSRAMHYGYTF. The CDR3 DNA follows: TGTGCCAGCAGTTTAAGTCGGGCGATGCACTATGGCTACACCTTC.

This clonotype occurred a few times. This sequence joins TRBV7-3 and TRBJ1-5, with 7 bases lining up with TRBD1. CDR3 length equals 16 residues. With V trimmed by 5 bases and J by 5 bases, 12 bases remained unmatched. CDR1 is SGHTA, CDR2 FQGTGA, per germline. The CDR3 nucleotides are TGTGCCAGCAGCCCGAGCGACAGGGTGTCGGATCAGCCCCAGCATTTT. Translating it yields CASSPSDRVSDQPQHF.

This clonotype was seen more than once but under ten times. The V call is TRBV5-1, the J call TRBJ2-5; no definite D call. The ends were cut back, 2 bases at V and 1 base at J, with 9 bases in the middle. Germline CDR1 reads SGHRS; CDR2 reads YFSETQ. The CDR3 runs 14 residues. CDR3 sequence (DNA): TGCGCCAGCAGCTTAAGGGTTTCCCAAGAGACCCAGTACTTC. Its protein product is CASSLRVSQETQYF.

Points on this clonotype: Sequence at one end of the junction differs from germline and may be a read error. The V and J genes are TRBV7-2 and TRBJ2-5; 9 bases are shared with TRBD1. Near its end, the DNA agrees better with TRBJ2-7, so the J call may be wrong. The CDR3 is 13 amino acids. Germline V CDR1 and CDR2: SGHTA, FQGNSA. CDR3 DNA sequence: TGTGCCCGCAGCTACGGGACAGGGAACGAGCAGTACTTC. It codes for CARSYGTGNEQYF.

J is TRBJ2-2 and V is TRBV4-3, with a weak D call TRBD2 (5 bases). Germline V lookup: CDR1 LGHNA, CDR2 YSLEER. Deletions cut 0 bases from V and 6 bases from J, with 11 bases between. The length of the CDR3 is 15 residues. The CDR3 coding sequence is TGCGCCAGCAGCCAAGATCCTAGCAGGTCCGGGGAGCTGTTTTTT. Protein product: CASSQDPSRSGELFF.

V and J are TRBV20-1 and TRBJ2-2, with 9 bases fitting TRBD2. The CDR3 contains 14 residues. Germline assignment: CDR1 DFQATT and CDR2 SNEGSKA (reference sequence). With 3 bases clipped from V and 4 bases from J, the junction kept 3 bases outside the gene matches. The CDR3: CSASTAGGTGELFF. The DNA for the CDR3 is TGCAGTGCTAGTACAGCGGGGGGCACCGGGGAGCTGTTTTTT.

This clonotype was recorded at least ten times. The rearrangement uses TRBV7-2 and TRBJ2-7, with D possibly matching TRBD1 (6 bases). This CDR3 spans 15 amino acids. Per germline, CDR1 SGHTA and CDR2 FQGNSA. V was shortened by 0 bases and J by 3 bases, with 12 bases between the two germline ends. The CDR3 protein is CASSLASGASYEQYF. The CDR3 bases are TGTGCCAGCAGCTTAGCTTCAGGGGCCAGCTACGAGCAGTACTTC.

This rearrangement joins TRBV27 to TRBJ1-6; a weak D match, TRBD1 (5 bases). Trimming removed 1 base from V and 8 bases from J, with 18 bases in between. The CDR3 contains 17 residues. Germline CDR1 MNHEY, CDR2 SMNVEV (reference sequence). The CDR3 protein is CASSLFMGRMRDSPLHF. The DNA of the CDR3 is TGTGCCAGCAGTTTATTCATGGGACGGATGCGCGATTCACCCCTCCACTTT.

The CDR3 DNA follows: TGTGCCAGCAGGCCCTCACAGGGGCTCGGCTATGGCTACACCTTC. Encoded protein: CASRPSQGLGYGYTF. This chain joins TRBV6-6 and TRBJ1-2; 7 nucleotides align to TRBD1. Looked up from germline, CDR1 is MNHNY and CDR2 is SVGAGI (reference sequence). With V trimmed by 6 bases and J by 4 bases, 11 bases remained unmatched. This CDR3 comprises 15 residues.

The chain joins TRBV4-3 to TRBJ2-1; no definite D call. From germline, CDR1 is LGHNA and CDR2 YSLEER. The CDR3 sequence is 15 residues long. V lost 0 bases and J 4 bases, leaving 10 bases between the germline ends. The DNA of the CDR3 is TGCGCCAGCAGCCAAGAGGGTTATCAGTACAATGAGCAGTTCTTC. Protein: CASSQEGYQYNEQFF.

This chain links TRBV29-1 with TRBJ2-5; no clear D gene. This CDR3 region has 10 residues. Trimming cost V 4 bases and J 5 bases, with 5 bases left between them. The V gene's germline CDR1 is SQVTM and CDR2 ANQGSEA. The CDR3 sequence is CSVGLETQYF. CDR3 in DNA: TGCAGCGTTGGATTGGAGACCCAGTACTTC.

This clonotype was seen a single time. The chain combines TRBV14 with TRBJ2-5, with TRBD2 matching 7 bases. The CDR3 runs 15 residues. Germline V lookup: CDR1 SGHDN, CDR2 FVKESK. The ends lost 1 base at V and 11 bases at J; junction bases unmatched: 13. For the CDR3, the DNA is TGTGCCAGCAGCCAAGCGCGACTAGCTGGCTGTGAGCAGTACTTC. Translation gives CASSQARLAGCEQYF.

This clonotype came up many times. The chain combines TRBV11-1 with TRBJ2-7, with 7 bases identical to TRBD2. J was trimmed by 1 base and V by 5 bases; bases with no gene match: 8. This CDR3 spans 15 amino acids. CDR1 is SGHAT, CDR2 FQDESV, per germline (reference sequence). The CDR3 region has the DNA TGTGCCAGCAGCAAGGACCCCGGGGGGTCCTACGAGCAGTACTTC. Its protein product is CASSKDPGGSYEQYF.

The sample holds a few counts of this clonotype. The chain links TRBV9 to TRBJ2-3; possibly TRBD1 for D (5 bases). This CDR3 is 15 amino acids long. V lost 3 bases, J lost 2 bases, and 13 bases lay in between. Germline lookup yields CDR1 SGDLS and CDR2 YYNGEE. The CDR3 sequence: CASSAQGSSTDTQYF. Written as DNA, the CDR3 is TGTGCCAGCAGCGCTCAGGGAAGTTCCACAGATACGCAGTATTTT.

This clonotype was seen repeatedly, ten times or more. The J gene is TRBJ2-1, the V gene TRBV4-2; no definite D call. This CDR3 comprises 13 residues. Trimming took off 3 bases at V and 7 bases at J, with 10 bases between the two ends. In germline, CDR1 is LGHNA, CDR2 YNFKEQ. This CDR3 is CASSQGTRNEQFF. DNA for the CDR3: TGTGCCAGCAGCCAGGGTACACGAAATGAGCAGTTCTTC.

The chain recombines TRBV29-1 with TRBJ1-1; 8 positions agree with TRBD1. CDR1 SQVTM and CDR2 ANQGSEA come from the germline V gene. With 8 bases clipped from V and 1 base from J, the junction kept 6 bases outside the gene matches. The CDR3 runs to 13 residues. As DNA, the CDR3 is TGCAGCTTTAAGGGGACAGGGAACACTGAAGCTTTCTTT. The encoded protein is CSFKGTGNTEAFF.

For the CDR3, the DNA is TGTGCCAGCAGCTTAGGTTCCCCGGTTCCCACAGATACGCAGTATTTT. Translating gives CASSLGSPVPTDTQYF. The chain is built from TRBV7-2 and TRBJ2-3; D not resolved. Germline values: CDR1 SGHTA, CDR2 FQGNSA. The CDR3 spans 16 residues. Trimming took 1 base from V and 2 from J, leaving 13 bases between them.

The rearrangement links TRBV29-1 to TRBJ1-2, with D unclear. This CDR3 region has 12 residues. The V end was cut by 8 bases, the J end by 6 bases, with 16 bases between. The germline V gene has CDR1 SQVTM and CDR2 ANQGSEA. CDR3 amino acids: CSTHGNADGYTF. The CDR3 nucleotides are TGCAGCACCCATGGGAACGCGGATGGCTACACCTTC.